This record looks at one T cell receptor (beta chain) sequence and its context. This sample is drawn from a study of blood T cell repertoires in COVID-19. Study as a whole: Acute-phase and convalescent COVID-19 samples originated in the United States, Italy and Spain. PBMCs, B-cell-depleted T cells, or T cells were the source of the cDNA or gDNA that made up the material.

This CDR3 has 14 residues. Germline-derived CDR1 and CDR2 are MGHRA and YSYEKL. The V gene lost 4 bases and the J gene lost 6 bases, with 16 bases spanning the gap. TCRdb keeps only in-frame clones here, not all; method: immunoSEQ multiplex PCR. The table includes tens of thousands of clones, 75% to 90% detected once. The sequence came from an elderly woman with COVID-19, enrolled during active disease. The gene calls are TRBV4-1 and TRBJ2-7; D possibly corresponds to TRBD2 (6 bases). Sequencing used peripheral blood. CDR3 region: CASSLGGLSLEQYF. CDR3 sequence (DNA): TGCGCCAGCAGCCTCGGGGGACTGTCCCTCGAGCAGTACTTC.